The present T cell receptor beta chain was sequenced within a study of cytomegalovirus exposure and HLA in healthy donors. The V segment lost 5 bases and the J segment 4 bases; nucleotides outside the gene matches: 5. The CDR3 extends over 13 amino acids. In germline, CDR1 is SGHRS, CDR2 YFSETQ. PCR was performed using 60 Vbeta and 13 Jbeta primers. Generated by immunoSEQ multiplex PCR, the TCRdb table keeps only in-frame clones and is missing some. The data hold about 100,000 clones, with around 72% observed a single time. The sample comprised PBMCs. The rearrangement links TRBV5-1 to TRBJ2-5; 7 bases match TRBD1. The clonotype originates from a woman between 40 and 55 years old in good health and CMV-seropositive. CDR3 in amino acids: CASSRGGIETQYF. CDR3 coding DNA: TGCGCCAGCAGTAGAGGGGGCATAGAGACCCAGTACTTC.